This T cell receptor (beta chain) was sequenced during a study of Ad26.COV2.S vaccination and SARS-CoV-2 variants. Looking at the study overall: Once or twice, 56 days apart, Ad26.COV2.S was delivered intramuscularly. Regarding the study as a whole: Vaccine and placebo groups showed comparable non-spike TCR breadth.

Treatment defined: approximately 18 received Ad26.COV2.S at low or high dose, single or two shots; 5 received placebo; per-sample allocation not given. Sample collection was performed on day 63 after the first vaccine or placebo injection. Boston supplied an adult donor aged 18-55 years. Ad26 vector vaccine expressed Wuhan-strain SARS-CoV-2 spike. For this clone: Its antigen is unidentified.

Using immunoSEQ multiplex PCR, the repertoire was profiled, and TCRdb retains in-frame clones only, with some absent. The sample lists about 390,000 clones; 70% to 90% were seen once. The germline V gene encodes CDR1 MNHEY and CDR2 SVGAGI. The CDR3 consists of 15 residues. V was clipped by 8 bases and J by 6 bases; unmatched bases: 11. The chain recombines TRBV6-5 with TRBJ1-5; 9 positions match TRBD1. The sequences come from peripheral blood, collected in a trial of Ad26.COV2.S vaccine versus placebo. The TCR was taken from a person aged 18-60 years who received the Ad26.COV2.S COVID-19 vaccine or a placebo. CDR3 residues: CASLWTGDDGQPQHF. As DNA, the CDR3 is TGTGCCAGCCTCTGGACAGGGGATGATGGTCAGCCCCAGCATTTT.